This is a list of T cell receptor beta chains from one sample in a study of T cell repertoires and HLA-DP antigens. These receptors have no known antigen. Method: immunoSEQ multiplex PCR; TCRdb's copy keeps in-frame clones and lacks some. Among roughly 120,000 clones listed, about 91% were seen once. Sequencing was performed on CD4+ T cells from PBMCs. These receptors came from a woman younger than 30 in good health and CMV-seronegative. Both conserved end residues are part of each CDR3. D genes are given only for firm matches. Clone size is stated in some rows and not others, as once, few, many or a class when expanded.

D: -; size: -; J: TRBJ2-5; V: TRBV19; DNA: TGTGCCAGTAGTATGGAGGGGGAGACCCAGTACTTC; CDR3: CASSMEGETQYF
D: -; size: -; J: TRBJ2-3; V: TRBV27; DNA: TGTGCCAGCAGTTTCAGGCGGGTGGGAACACAAGATACGCAGTATTTT; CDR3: CASSFRRVGTQDTQYF
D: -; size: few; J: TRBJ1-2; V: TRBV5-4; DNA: TGTGCCAGCAGCTTGGGGAATGGAGGTGGCTACACCTTC; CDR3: CASSLGNGGGYTF
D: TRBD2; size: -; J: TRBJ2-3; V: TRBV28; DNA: TGTGCCAGCAGTTTGACGGCTAGCGGGTCCACAGATACGCAGTATTTT; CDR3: CASSLTASGSTDTQYF
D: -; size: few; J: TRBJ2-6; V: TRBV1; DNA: TGCACCAGCAGCCAAGACGAGTCCACGTTGCACTCTGGGGCCAACGTCCTGACTTTC; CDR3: CTSSQDESTLHSGANVLTF
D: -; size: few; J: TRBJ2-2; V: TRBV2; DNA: TGTGCCAGCAGTTGGAGGAAGAACACCGGGGAGCTGTTTTTT; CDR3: CASSWRKNTGELFF
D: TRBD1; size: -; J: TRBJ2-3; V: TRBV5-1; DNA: TGCGCCAGCAGCTTTGGTGGGACAGGGAATGGTAATACGCAGTATTTT; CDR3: CASSFGGTGNGNTQYF
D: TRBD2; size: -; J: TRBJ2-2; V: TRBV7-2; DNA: TGTGCCAGCAGCTTAACTAGCGACACCGGGGAGCTGTTTTTT; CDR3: CASSLTSDTGELFF
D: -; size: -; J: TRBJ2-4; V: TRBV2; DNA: TGTGCCAGCAGTGAGGGTGGGGGGATAGCCAAAAACATTCAGTACTTC; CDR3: CASSEGGGIAKNIQYF
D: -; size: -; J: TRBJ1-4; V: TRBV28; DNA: TGTGCCAGCAGTTTATTGGGCAGAGCCGCAAAACTGTTTTTT; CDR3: CASSLLGRAAKLFF
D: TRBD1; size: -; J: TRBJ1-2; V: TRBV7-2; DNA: TGTGCCAGCAGCTTAGGAACAGGGGGGAGCTACTATGGCTACACCTTC; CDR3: CASSLGTGGSYYGYTF
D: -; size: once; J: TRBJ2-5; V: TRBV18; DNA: TGTGCCAGCTCAGCCCGAGGAGGGCCTCTTGGAGAGACCCAGTACTTC; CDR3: CASSARGGPLGETQYF
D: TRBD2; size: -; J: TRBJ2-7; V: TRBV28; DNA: TGTGCCAGCAGGGGCCTGGGACTAGTGATTAGGCAGTACTTC; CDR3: CASRGLGLVIRQYF
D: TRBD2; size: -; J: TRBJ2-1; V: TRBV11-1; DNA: TGTGCCAGCAGCTTCGGGACTAGCGGGAGAGGGACGAATAATGAGCAGTTCTTC; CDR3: CASSFGTSGRGTNNEQFF
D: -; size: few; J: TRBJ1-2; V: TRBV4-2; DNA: TGTGCCAGCAGCCAAGATGAGCGGGTTGCTTCTGGCTACACCTTC; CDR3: CASSQDERVASGYTF
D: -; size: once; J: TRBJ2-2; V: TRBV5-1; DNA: TGCGCCAGCAGCCTGTCAGGCGCGGCCGGGGAGCTGTTTTTT; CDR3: CASSLSGAAGELFF
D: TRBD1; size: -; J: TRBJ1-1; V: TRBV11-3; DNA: TGTGCCAGCAGCGCCGGACAGGGTCGGGGGGAAGGAAGCACTGAAGCTTTCTTT; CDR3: CASSAGQGRGEGSTEAFF
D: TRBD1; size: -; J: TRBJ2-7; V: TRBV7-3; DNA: TGTGCCAGCAGGGCCCGGGACAGGGGACCCTACGAGCAGTACTTC; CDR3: CASRARDRGPYEQYF
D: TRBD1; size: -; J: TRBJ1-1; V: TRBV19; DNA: TGTGCCAGTAGTACGGGCGGGACAGGGTTCCACACTGAAGCTTTCTTT; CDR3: CASSTGGTGFHTEAFF
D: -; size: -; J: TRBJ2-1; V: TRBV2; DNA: TGTGCCAGCAGTAGGGGGATGAACAATGAGCAGTTCTTC; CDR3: CASSRGMNNEQFF
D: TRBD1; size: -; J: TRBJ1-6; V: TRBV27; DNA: TGTGCCAGCAGTTTAAGACAGGGGGGAGGGTCACCCCTCCACTTT; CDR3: CASSLRQGGGSPLHF
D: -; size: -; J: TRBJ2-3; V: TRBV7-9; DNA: TGTGCCAGCAGCCTTGGGTTGAACAGGGTCCCCACCACAGATACGCAGTATTTT; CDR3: CASSLGLNRVPTTDTQYF
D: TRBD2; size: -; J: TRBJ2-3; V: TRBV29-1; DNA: TGCAGCGTTGAAGGACTAGCGGGGGTCGCAGATACGCAGTATTTT; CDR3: CSVEGLAGVADTQYF
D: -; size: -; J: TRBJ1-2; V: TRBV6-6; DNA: TGTGCCAGCAGTTACTCGAACAGTTATGGCTACACCTTC; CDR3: CASSYSNSYGYTF
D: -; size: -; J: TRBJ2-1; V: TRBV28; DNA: TGTGCCAGCACCCGCAGGAGCTCCTACAATGAGCAGTTCTTC; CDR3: CASTRRSSYNEQFF
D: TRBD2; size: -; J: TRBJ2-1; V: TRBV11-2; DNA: TGTGCCAGCAGCCGCGGGCTAGCGGACGGCAATGAGCAGTTCTTC; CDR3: CASSRGLADGNEQFF
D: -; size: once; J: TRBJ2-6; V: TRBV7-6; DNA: TGTGCCAGCATGAGTTCGGGGGCCAACGTCCTGACTTTC; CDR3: CASMSSGANVLTF
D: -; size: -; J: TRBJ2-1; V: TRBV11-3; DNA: TGTGCCAGCAGCTTCCATAGGAACAATGAGCAGTTCTTC; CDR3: CASSFHRNNEQFF
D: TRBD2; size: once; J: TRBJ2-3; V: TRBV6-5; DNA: TGTGCCAGCACCCGGGGGGGTACAGATACGCAGTATTTT; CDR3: CASTRGGTDTQYF
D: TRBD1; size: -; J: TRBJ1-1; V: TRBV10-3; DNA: TGTGCCATCAGGACAGGGGCCGGGAACACTGAAGCTTTCTTT; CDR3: CAIRTGAGNTEAFF
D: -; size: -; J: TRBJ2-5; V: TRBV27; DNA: TGTGCCAGCAGCCTATCGCCGTATCCCGGCCAAGAGACCCAGTACTTC; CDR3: CASSLSPYPGQETQYF
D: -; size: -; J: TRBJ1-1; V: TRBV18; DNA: TGTGCCAGCTCATCTCGGGACGGGAACACTGAAGCTTTCTTT; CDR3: CASSSRDGNTEAFF
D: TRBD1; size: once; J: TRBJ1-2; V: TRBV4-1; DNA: TGCGCCAGCAGCCAACCCGGACAGGGGCGCTATGGCTACACCTTC; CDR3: CASSQPGQGRYGYTF
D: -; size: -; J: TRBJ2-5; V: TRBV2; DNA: TGTGCCAGCAGGGGGCTCGAGTACCAAGAGACCCAGTACTTC; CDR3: CASRGLEYQETQYF
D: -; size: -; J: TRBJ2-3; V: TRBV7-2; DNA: TGTGCCAGCAGCTTAGGTAGTAGCGGTAGCACAGATACGCAGTATTTT; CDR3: CASSLGSSGSTDTQYF
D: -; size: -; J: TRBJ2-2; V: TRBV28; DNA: TGTGCCAGCAGTTCACAGCGGAACACCGGGGAGCTGTTTTTT; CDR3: CASSSQRNTGELFF
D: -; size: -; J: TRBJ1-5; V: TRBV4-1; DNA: TGCGCCAGCAGCCTCCACGGACTCAGCAATCAGCCCCAGCATTTT; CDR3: CASSLHGLSNQPQHF
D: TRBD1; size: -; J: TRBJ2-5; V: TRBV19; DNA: TGTGCCAGTAGTCTCGGACAGGGACCCCAAGAGACCCAGTACTTC; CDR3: CASSLGQGPQETQYF
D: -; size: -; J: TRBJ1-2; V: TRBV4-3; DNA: TGCGCCAGCAGCCAAGGGCAGGGGATAGACTATGGCTACACCTTC; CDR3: CASSQGQGIDYGYTF
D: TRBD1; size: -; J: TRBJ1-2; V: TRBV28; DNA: TGTGCCAGCAGTCCACAGGGGGCTGACTATGGCTACACCTTC; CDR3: CASSPQGADYGYTF
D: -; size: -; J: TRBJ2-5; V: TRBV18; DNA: TGTGCCAGCTCACCGGGGACTGGAGAGACCCAGTACTTC; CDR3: CASSPGTGETQYF
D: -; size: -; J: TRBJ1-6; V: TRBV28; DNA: TGTGCCAGCAGCCCGCGCGCTTATAATTCACCCCTCCACTTT; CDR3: CASSPRAYNSPLHF
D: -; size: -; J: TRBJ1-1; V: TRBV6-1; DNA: TGTGCCAGCAGTGTGGAGAAGAACACTGAAGCTTTCTTT; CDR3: CASSVEKNTEAFF
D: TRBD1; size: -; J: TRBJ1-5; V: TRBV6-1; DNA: TGTGCCAGCAGAAAACAGGGGGCTGGTCAGCCCCAGCATTTT; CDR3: CASRKQGAGQPQHF
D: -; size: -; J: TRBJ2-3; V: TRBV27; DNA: TGTGCCAGCAGACCGATCGGGGTACCGGATACGCAGTATTTT; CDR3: CASRPIGVPDTQYF
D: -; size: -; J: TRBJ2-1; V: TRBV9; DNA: TGTGCCAGCAGCGTAGTAAGCGGGCGGAGCCCCAATGAGCAGTTCTTC; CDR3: CASSVVSGRSPNEQFF
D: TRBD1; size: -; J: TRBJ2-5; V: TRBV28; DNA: TGTGCCAGCAGTCCGGGACAGGGCCAAGAGACCCAGTACTTC; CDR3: CASSPGQGQETQYF
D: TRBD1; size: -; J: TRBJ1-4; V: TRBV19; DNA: TGTGCCAGTAGCCCGACAGGGGCGAATGAAAAACTGTTTTTT; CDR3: CASSPTGANEKLFF
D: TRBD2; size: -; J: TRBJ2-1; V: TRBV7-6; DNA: TGTGCCAGCAGCTCTACTAGCGGGTGGGGGAATGAGCAGTTCTTC; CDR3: CASSSTSGWGNEQFF
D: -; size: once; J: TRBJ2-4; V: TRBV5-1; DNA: TGCGCCACCAGGAGGGGGGATGAGGCCAAAAACATTCAGTACTTC; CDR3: CATRRGDEAKNIQYF
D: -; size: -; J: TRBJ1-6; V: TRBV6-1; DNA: TGTGCCAGCATTTTTGGGCAGAATTCACCCCTCCACTTT; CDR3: CASIFGQNSPLHF
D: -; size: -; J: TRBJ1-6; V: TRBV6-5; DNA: TGTGCCAGCAGTGGGAGCTCCTATAATTCACCCCTCCACTTT; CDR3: CASSGSSYNSPLHF
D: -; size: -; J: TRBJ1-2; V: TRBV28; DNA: TGTGCCAGCAGTTTAATGCGTTGGCCCCAAGTGAGCTATGGCTACACCTTC; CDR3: CASSLMRWPQVSYGYTF
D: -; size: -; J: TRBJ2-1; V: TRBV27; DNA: TGTGCCAGCAGCCCCTACCCGGGACACGGCCGGCCAAATGAGCAGTTCTTC; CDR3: CASSPYPGHGRPNEQFF
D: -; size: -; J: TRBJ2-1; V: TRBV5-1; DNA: TGCGCCAGCAGCTTGGGACAGAGAACCTACAATGAGCAGTTCTTC; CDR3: CASSLGQRTYNEQFF